A single sample gave rise to the 32 T cell receptor beta chains below, sequenced in a study of T cells in tuberculosis. Sorting used thawed, overnight-rested PBMC stained with anti-CD3, a viability dye and GMM-loaded CD1B tetramer. CD1B tetramers were loaded with Rhodococcus equi-derived C32 glucose monomycolate. TCRdb's table, derived via immunoSEQ multiplex PCR, lists solely in-frame clones and lacks some. This table holds more than 70,000 clones, under 95% found once. Material for sequencing was CD1b-GMM tetramer-negative cells sorted from PBMCs. These receptors were obtained from an adult woman with latent tuberculosis.

The CDR3 spells CASSQGMSYGYTF. The CDR3 DNA follows: TGTGCCAGCAGTCAGGGGATGAGCTATGGCTACACCTTC. The chain couples TRBV2 to TRBJ1-2, with D possibly being TRBD1 (6 bases). This CDR3 has 13 residues. V was shortened by 5 bases and J by 4 bases, with 11 bases between the two germline ends. In germline, CDR1 is SNHLY, CDR2 FYNNEI.

This chain joins TRBV5-4 and TRBJ1-2, with 10 bases matching TRBD1. The germline V gene has CDR1 SGHNT and CDR2 YYREEE (reference sequence). The CDR3 extends over 16 amino acids. Unmatched junction bases numbered 13, after V lost 4 bases and J lost 7 bases. The DNA of the CDR3 is TGTGCCAGCAGCCCGAGTCCCGGGACAGGGGCTGGTGGCTACACCTTC. Translating gives CASSPSPGTGAGGYTF.

The chain recombines TRBV4-2 with TRBJ1-5, with D perhaps matching TRBD1 (5 bases). In germline, CDR1 is LGHNA, CDR2 YNFKEQ. Trimming stripped 4 bases from V and 5 bases from J, with 12 bases between. The CDR3 consists of 14 residues. The CDR3 loop is CASSPGEFYQPQHF. The CDR3 coding sequence is TGTGCCAGCAGCCCGGGGGAGTTTTATCAGCCCCAGCATTTT.

The rearrangement links TRBV5-6 to TRBJ1-3; 8 bases agree with TRBD1. J lost 2 bases, V lost 4 bases, and 5 bases had no gene match. The germline V gene has CDR1 SGHDT and CDR2 YYEEEE. The CDR3 covers 15 residues. CDR3 protein: CASSEQGVAGNTIYF. The DNA for the CDR3 is TGTGCCAGCAGCGAACAGGGGGTAGCTGGAAACACCATATATTTT.

As concerns this clone: At one boundary the junction diverges from the germline segment, which might be a read error. This sample includes further DNA sequences coding for the same CDR3. The genes are TRBV11-2 and TRBJ1-6; TRBD1 is a possible D gene (6 bases). The CDR3 loop spans 16 amino acids. CDR1 and CDR2 (germline): SGHAT, FQNNGV. The CDR3 coding sequence is TGTGCCAGCAGCTTCCGCGGGGGCACGGAAAATTCCCCCCTCCACTTT. It translates to CASSFRGGTENSPLHF.

The CDR3 here is CASSIVGEETQYF. Written as DNA, the CDR3 is TGTGCCAGTAGTATAGTTGGGGAGGAGACCCAGTACTTC. V and J are TRBV19 and TRBJ2-5; perhaps TRBD2 as D (5 bases). Trimming took 1 base from V and 5 from J, leaving 8 bases between them. The CDR3 sequence is 13 residues long. The germline V gene encodes CDR1 LNHDA and CDR2 SQIVND (reference sequence).

The chain links TRBV7-9 to TRBJ2-1, with 8 bases aligning to TRBD2. Germline assignment: CDR1 SEHNR and CDR2 FQNEAQ (reference sequence). Losses at the gene ends were 1 base for V and 0 bases for J; bases not matched to a gene: 8. The CDR3 totals 18 residues. The CDR3 sequence is CASSLGLAGPSSYNEQFF. The CDR3 nucleotides read TGTGCCAGCAGCTTAGGTCTAGCGGGCCCGAGCTCCTACAATGAGCAGTTCTTC.

The V gene is TRBV6-4, the J gene TRBJ1-1; 8 bases are a match to TRBD1. V shed 5 bases and J 5 bases; nucleotides not matched to a gene: 7. The CDR3 totals 14 residues. Germline CDR1 MRHNA, CDR2 SNTAGT. The CDR3 DNA reads TGTGCCAGCAGTCGACAGGGGAAGGATACTGAAGCTTTCTTT. Protein: CASSRQGKDTEAFF.

The chain links TRBV15 to TRBJ1-5; no clear D gene. Germline V gene data show CDR1 as LNHNV and CDR2 as YYDKDF (reference sequence). The CDR3 consists of 13 residues. Trimming pared 0 bases from V and 7 bases from J, leaving 7 bases between. Here the CDR3 reads CATSRDLSQPQHF. CDR3 nucleotides: TGTGCCACCAGCAGAGATCTGAGCCAGCCCCAGCATTTT.

The V and J genes are TRBV20-1 and TRBJ2-1, with D maybe TRBD2 (6 bases). The germline gives CDR1 DFQATT, CDR2 SNEGSKA (reference sequence). This CDR3 contains 10 residues. Deletions cut 5 bases from V and 9 bases from J, with 8 bases between. CDR3 sequence: CSASGGEQFF. The DNA of the CDR3 is TGCAGTGCTTCCGGGGGTGAGCAGTTCTTC.

The chain has TRBV6-5 and TRBJ1-2, with D perhaps TRBD1 (5 bases). CDR3 length equals 16 residues. V was trimmed by 2 bases and J by 6 bases, leaving 19 bases between them. Germline CDR1 reads MNHEY; CDR2 reads SVGAGI. DNA for the CDR3: TGTGCCAGCAGTTACGGGGCAGGGCGTAAGGTCAATGGCTACACCTTC. Protein: CASSYGAGRKVNGYTF.

The chain is built from TRBV6-5 and TRBJ1-6; D is possibly TRBD1 (5 bases). Trimming stripped 7 bases from V and 7 bases from J, with 14 bases between. Germline CDR1 reads MNHEY; CDR2 reads SVGAGI. The CDR3 has 14 residues. The CDR3 reads CASNPDSPNSPLHF. CDR3 coding DNA: TGTGCCAGCAACCCCGACAGTCCGAATTCACCCCTCCACTTT.

The chain carries TRBV27 and TRBJ1-2; tentative D call: TRBD1 (5 bases). V lost 2 bases to trimming and J lost 7 bases, with 20 bases between them. Germline CDR1 is MNHEY and CDR2 is SMNVEV (reference sequence). The CDR3 runs to 16 residues. CDR3 nucleotide sequence: TGTGCCAGCAGTTTAATCGCGGCAGGGCGGGAGAGTGGCTACACCTTC. Translation gives CASSLIAAGRESGYTF.

This clone appeared a single time. The V gene is TRBV30, the J gene TRBJ2-1, with D unclear. The CDR3 is made up of 14 amino acids. Trimming removed 5 bases at V and 6 bases at J, with 17 bases between. Per the germline V gene, CDR1 is GTSNPN and CDR2 is SVGIG (reference sequence). This CDR3 reads CAWATRVTGNEQFF. The CDR3 DNA reads TGTGCCTGGGCAACCCGGGTGACGGGCAATGAGCAGTTCTTC.

The V and J genes are TRBV4-2 and TRBJ1-5; the D gene is possibly TRBD1 (5 bases). Germline CDR1 and CDR2: LGHNA and YNFKEQ. The CDR3 has 14 amino acids. Trimming pared 2 bases from V and 6 bases from J, leaving 11 bases between. DNA for the CDR3: TGTGCCAGCAGCCAATCGGGGGAGCCTCAGCCCCAGCATTTT. It is translated as CASSQSGEPQPQHF.

This chain connects TRBV5-3 to TRBJ2-1; possibly TRBD2 for D (5 bases). TRBV5-3 qualifies as an ORF whose function is uncertain. This CDR3 spans 14 amino acids. V lost 4 bases and J 2 bases, leaving 10 bases between the germline ends. CDR3 in amino acids: CARSPPSPYNEQFF. In nucleotides, the CDR3 is TGTGCCAGAAGCCCCCCTAGCCCCTACAATGAGCAGTTCTTC.

This clone has just a few counts. This chain uses TRBV4-2 with TRBJ1-1; 12 nucleotides line up with TRBD1. From germline, CDR1 is LGHNA and CDR2 YNFKEQ. Germline trimming cut 4 bases from V and 2 bases from J; bases unmatched to any gene: 20. The CDR3 length is 21 residues. The CDR3 loop is CASSLFTGTGGSTRRNTEAFF. DNA for the CDR3: TGTGCCAGCAGCCTATTCACCGGGACAGGGGGCTCCACGCGGCGAAACACTGAAGCTTTCTTT.

The J gene is TRBJ1-1, the V gene TRBV6-5; 10 bases line up with TRBD1. The germline gives CDR1 MNHEY, CDR2 SVGAGI. Germline trimming cut 0 bases from V and 6 bases from J; bases unmatched to any gene: 7. The CDR3 consists of 16 residues. The CDR3 reads CASSYSTSDRGSEAFF. CDR3 DNA sequence: TGTGCCAGCAGTTACTCGACTTCGGACAGGGGGTCTGAAGCTTTCTTT.

This chain joins TRBV19 and TRBJ1-5; 9 nucleotides align to TRBD1. The germline CDR1 and CDR2 sequences are LNHDA and SQIVND (reference sequence). CDR3 length: 16 residues. Losses at the gene ends were 0 bases for V and 2 bases for J; bases not matched to a gene: 2. DNA for the CDR3: TGTGCCAGTAGTATAGAGGGACAGGGCCGCAATCAGCCCCAGCATTTT. Protein product: CASSIEGQGRNQPQHF.

The chain uses TRBV7-9 and TRBJ1-1; D possibly corresponds to TRBD1 (6 bases). The CDR3 spans 15 residues. Germline CDR1 and CDR2: SEHNR and FQNEAQ (reference sequence). Trimming cost V 5 bases and J 2 bases, with 15 bases left between them. The CDR3 sequence is CASSLPGGLNTEAFF. The CDR3 DNA is TGTGCCAGCAGCCTCCCCGGGGGGCTTAACACTGAAGCTTTCTTT.

This clone was counted once. The V call is TRBV5-1, the J call TRBJ2-2, with TRBD2 matching over 13 bases. Trimming took 3 bases from V and 3 from J; bases not matched to a gene: 11. CDR1 and CDR2 from the germline V gene are SGHRS and YFSETQ. This CDR3 spans 19 amino acids. Written as DNA, the CDR3 is TGCGCCAGCAGCTCCCCACTAGCGGGGGGGGGAGTTGACACCGGGGAGCTGTTTTTT. Translation gives CASSSPLAGGGVDTGELFF.

The chain combines TRBV9 with TRBJ1-6; 7 bases fit TRBD1. CDR3 size: 14 residues. Germline CDR1 and CDR2: SGDLS and YYNGEE. V was clipped by 2 bases and J by 7 bases; unmatched bases: 3. Here the CDR3 reads CASSVGQLNSPLHF. DNA of the CDR3: TGTGCCAGCAGCGTGGGACAGTTGAATTCACCCCTCCACTTT.

This clone was found once. V is TRBV6-5 and J is TRBJ2-1; D remains unclear. Trimming removed 4 bases at V and 9 bases at J, with 10 bases between. Germline CDR1 MNHEY, CDR2 SVGAGI. The CDR3 has 12 residues. DNA for the CDR3: TGTGCCAGCAGTTTTCTAACGGGTGAGCAGTTCTTC. The encoded protein is CASSFLTGEQFF.

The chain carries TRBV28 and TRBJ2-5; 8 bases agree with TRBD2. V gave up 7 bases and J gave up 1 base; unmatched junction bases: 8. Germline-derived CDR1 and CDR2 are MDHEN and SYDVKM. The CDR3 runs 15 residues. The CDR3 DNA reads as TGTGCCAGCAAGAACGGCGGGGGGATCCAAGAGACCCAGTACTTC. Translating it yields CASKNGGGIQETQYF.

The chain recombines TRBV7-2 with TRBJ2-1; 7 positions agree with TRBD2. The CDR3 is made up of 15 amino acids. Germline V gives CDR1 SGHTA, CDR2 FQGNSA. Trimming removed 6 bases from V and 3 bases from J; junction bases left unmatched: 8. CDR3 DNA: TGTGCCAGCAGGAAGGCTAGCGGTGGCTACAATGAGCAGTTCTTC. It encodes CASRKASGGYNEQFF.

The CDR3 sequence is CASSPYTGQVPYQETQYF. For the CDR3, the DNA is TGCGCCAGCAGTCCCTATACAGGGCAGGTTCCGTACCAAGAGACCCAGTACTTC. This rearrangement joins TRBV23-1 to TRBJ2-5; the D gene is possibly TRBD1 (6 bases). TRBV23-1 is known as an ORF, though its function is uncertain. The CDR3 loop spans 18 amino acids. Between the trimmed V and J ends, which lost 4 bases and 0 bases, there was a span of 21 bases.

The rearrangement uses TRBV6-5 and TRBJ2-7, with 9 bases aligning to TRBD1. The V segment lost 5 bases and the J segment 5 bases; nucleotides outside the gene matches: 10. The CDR3 has 15 amino acids. CDR1 is MNHEY and CDR2 is SVGAGI in the germline V gene. The CDR3 DNA is TGTGCCAGCAGTCCCCGTGGACAGGGGACTAACGAGCAGTACTTC. This sequence encodes CASSPRGQGTNEQYF.

The chain employs TRBV6-1 and TRBJ2-1; D is perhaps TRBD1 (5 bases). CDR3 length: 17 residues. Germline CDR1 MNHNS, CDR2 SASEGT. The V gene lost 4 bases and the J gene lost 0 bases, with 16 bases spanning the gap. The CDR3 DNA sequence: TGTGCCAGCAGTGGAAGAAGAACAGGTCCCTCCTACAATGAGCAGTTCTTC. Its translation is CASSGRRTGPSYNEQFF.

The chain couples TRBV5-6 to TRBJ2-1, with 7 bases lining up with TRBD1. The CDR3 has 12 amino acids. Looked up from germline, CDR1 is SGHDT and CDR2 is YYEEEE. The J segment lost 7 bases and the V segment lost 4 bases, leaving 2 bases of the junction unmatched. Here the CDR3 reads CASSPGGNEQFF. The CDR3 DNA is TGTGCCAGCAGCCCAGGGGGAAATGAGCAGTTCTTC.

On this clone itself: Here the CDR3 omits its conserved ending phenylalanine or tryptophan, so a read error is the likely source. This chain links TRBV5-1 with TRBJ1-5; TRBD1 agrees at 8 bases. The J segment lost 3 bases and the V segment lost 0 bases, leaving 5 bases of the junction unmatched. Looked up from germline, CDR1 is SGHRS and CDR2 is YFSETQ. There are 16 residues in the CDR3. The CDR3 DNA is TGCGCCAGCAGCTTGGGGGCAGGGGGCGTCAATCAGCCCCAGCATCTT. It specifies CASSLGAGGVNQPQHL.

The gene calls are TRBV7-9 and TRBJ2-7; D is possibly TRBD1 (6 bases). The germline gives CDR1 SEHNR, CDR2 FQNEAQ (reference sequence). This CDR3 is built from 13 residues. Trimming shortened V by 5 bases and J by 1 base, and 9 bases separated the two germline ends. CDR3 residues: CASSPGQSYEQYV. CDR3 in DNA: TGTGCCAGCAGCCCCGGACAGTCCTACGAGCAGTACGTC.

The chain has TRBV6-1 and TRBJ2-5; D is uncertain. CDR3 length equals 14 residues. The V end was cut by 5 bases, the J end by 0 bases, with 10 bases between. CDR1 MNHNS and CDR2 SASEGT come from the germline V gene. CDR3 in amino acids: CASSQWANQETQYF. CDR3 nucleotide sequence: TGTGCCAGCAGTCAGTGGGCTAACCAAGAGACCCAGTACTTC.